This T cell receptor beta chain was sequenced for a study of T cell repertoires in cytomegalovirus infection. Study background: Signatures in public TCR beta sequences pointed to both CMV infection and matching HLA type.

TCRdb itself ran the reads through MiXCR, one entry per CDR3 protein. Of roughly 120,000 distinct CDR3 sequences listed, around 30% are singletons. For this clonotype: Its specificity is unknown.

Study-level points and caveats: Dominating the ex vivo response were HLA-C-restricted CMV-specific TCR beta clonotypes.

CDR3 length equals 13 residues. Trimming cost V 7 bases and J 4 bases, with 14 bases left between them. Germline V lookup: CDR1 MDHEN, CDR2 SYDVKM. V gene TRBV28 combines with J gene TRBJ2-7, with D unclear. The clonotype comes from a human donor in good health (CMV status not recorded). Some clones in this sample may be carry-over from other donors' samples. This sample comprised CD8+ T cells from cultured PBMCs, obtained from culture after CMV antigen stimulation. CDR3 region: CASTFLGGYEQYF. The CDR3 nucleotides are TGTGCCAGCACGTTTTTGGGCGGATACGAGCAGTACTTC.